Listed here are 8 T cell receptor beta chains from one sample, sequenced in a study of cytomegalovirus exposure and HLA in healthy donors. Primers: 60 Vbeta forward and 13 Jbeta reverse. Clones were sequenced by immunoSEQ multiplex PCR, and TCRdb holds only the in-frame ones, with some missing. This table has 100,000 to 150,000 clones, 70% to 80% appearing once. Sequenced input: PBMCs. These receptors were obtained from a woman aged 60-75 years in good health and CMV-seronegative.

This clone appeared once. V usage is TRBV6-5 and J usage is TRBJ1-4, with D maybe TRBD1 (5 bases). V lost 8 bases and J 4 bases, leaving 14 bases between the germline ends. The length of the CDR3 is 14 residues. Germline V gene lookup returns CDR1 MNHEY and CDR2 SVGAGI. CDR3 loop: CASRSGTNNEKLFF. CDR3 bases: TGTGCCAGCCGTTCGGGGACTAATAATGAAAAACTGTTTTTT.

V usage is TRBV4-1 and J usage is TRBJ2-7; TRBD1 matches 7 bases. CDR1 is MGHRA and CDR2 is YSYEKL in the germline V gene. This CDR3 spans 17 amino acids. With 3 bases clipped from V and 0 bases from J, the junction kept 11 bases outside the gene matches. The CDR3 DNA sequence: TGCGCCAGCAGCCAGGGCCCAGGGACAGCCAGCTCCTACGAGCAGTACTTC. It codes for CASSQGPGTASSYEQYF.

DNA for the CDR3: TGTGCCAGCAGTGACAGCGGCGCCCCCACAGATACGCAGTATTTT. It encodes CASSDSGAPTDTQYF. The genes are TRBV25-1 and TRBJ2-3, with TRBD2 as a possible D gene (5 bases). The germline CDR1 and CDR2 sequences are MGHDK and SYGVNS. The CDR3 covers 15 residues. Trimming cost V 3 bases and J 2 bases, with 12 bases left between them.

The V and J genes are TRBV21-1 and TRBJ1-5. TRBV21-1 is a known pseudogene. The CDR3 is made up of 16 amino acids. The CDR3 DNA follows: TGTGCCAGCAGCCCCCCCGGGGAGGTCGGGGTGGGGCCCCAGCATTTT. This encodes CASSPPGEVGVGPQHF.

V and J are TRBV7-6 and TRBJ1-1, with TRBD1 matching 7 bases. Germline values: CDR1 SGHVS, CDR2 FNYEAQ. V shed 6 bases and J 0 bases; nucleotides not matched to a gene: 13. The CDR3 loop spans 17 amino acids. For the CDR3, the DNA is TGTGCCAGCAGTCCGGAAGGGGGCCGACCCATGAACACTGAAGCTTTCTTT. This gives the protein CASSPEGGRPMNTEAFF.

The chain links TRBV6-1 to TRBJ2-5; possibly TRBD1 for D (6 bases). Near its end, the DNA agrees better with TRBJ2-7, so the J call may be wrong. Germline V gene lookup returns CDR1 MNHNS and CDR2 SASEGT. This CDR3 comprises 13 residues. CDR3 loop: CASSEDSLYEQYF. The DNA of the CDR3 is TGTGCCAGCAGTGAGGACAGCCTCTACGAGCAGTACTTC.

The V and J genes are TRBV19 and TRBJ2-1; the D gene is possibly TRBD2 (6 bases). With 4 bases removed from V and 4 bases from J, the gap between germline ends came to 20 bases. The CDR3 has 17 residues. Germline V CDR1 and CDR2: LNHDA, SQIVND (reference sequence). The CDR3 DNA sequence: TGTGCCAGTAGTACCTCCGGGAGACGAACCCCTTACAATGAGCAGTTCTTC. Residues: CASSTSGRRTPYNEQFF.

This rearrangement joins TRBV4-1 to TRBJ2-2; TRBD2 aligns across 9 bases. The germline CDR1 and CDR2 sequences are MGHRA and YSYEKL. Trimming removed 4 bases from V and 7 bases from J; junction bases left unmatched: 13. The CDR3 contains 17 residues. The CDR3 sequence is CASSRRGAGGGNGELFF. CDR3 DNA sequence: TGCGCCAGCAGCCGACGTGGGGCGGGAGGGGGAAACGGGGAGCTGTTTTTT.